The T cell receptor beta chain under discussion was sequenced for a study of cytomegalovirus exposure and HLA in healthy donors. About the study: The 120 or so validation repertoires used the same platform as the roughly 670 first-cohort repertoires, a later analysis reported.

The germline V gene has CDR1 SEHNR and CDR2 FQNEAQ (reference sequence). This CDR3 contains 18 residues. V lost 5 bases and J 4 bases, leaving 23 bases between the germline ends. Libraries were prepared by immunoSEQ multiplex PCR; TCRdb keeps only in-frame clonotypes and omits some of them. The table includes 250,000 or so clones, roughly 90% detected once. The sequencing sample was made of PBMCs. The V gene is TRBV7-9, the J gene TRBJ1-4, with a weak D call TRBD1 (5 bases). This TCR derives from a woman under 30 in good health and CMV-seronegative. The CDR3 loop is CASSTRQGSLESNEKLFF. The CDR3 bases are TGTGCCAGCAGCACACGGCAGGGCAGCCTAGAGAGTAATGAAAAACTGTTTTTT.